Listed here are 3 T cell receptor beta chains from one sample, sequenced in a study of OX40 agonist ivuxolimab in advanced cancers. Method: immunoSEQ multiplex PCR; TCRdb's copy keeps in-frame clones and lacks some. The table records more than 20,000 clones, 73% of them present only once. Sequenced material: CD4+ or CD8+ T cells sorted from blood, taken in a trial of the OX40 agonist ivuxolimab. The receptors derive from an adult with an advanced solid tumor such as melanoma, head and neck, liver or kidney cancer.

The chain combines TRBV5-5 with TRBJ1-2, with D hard to call. The CDR3 totals 14 residues. V was shortened by 4 bases and J by 2 bases, with 12 bases between the two germline ends. Germline assignment: CDR1 SGHKS and CDR2 YYEKEE (reference sequence). DNA for the CDR3: TGTGCCAGCAGCCGTCTTAATGCGAACTATGGCTACACCTTC. It encodes CASSRLNANYGYTF.

This rearrangement joins TRBV5-4 to TRBJ1-1; D is ambiguous. Germline V gene lookup returns CDR1 SGHNT and CDR2 YYREEE (reference sequence). This CDR3 contains 14 residues. The V gene lost 2 bases and the J gene lost 1 base, with 9 bases spanning the gap. CDR3 residues: CASSLWMENTEAFF. DNA for the CDR3: TGTGCCAGCAGCTTATGGATGGAGAACACTGAAGCTTTCTTT.

The V and J genes are TRBV27 and TRBJ1-4; D is unresolved. V lost 4 bases and J lost 5, with 14 bases in between. This CDR3 has 15 residues. Looked up from germline, CDR1 is MNHEY and CDR2 is SMNVEV (reference sequence). The CDR3 protein is CASSSPVSGNEKLFF. CDR3 nucleotide sequence: TGTGCCAGCAGTTCACCGGTCTCGGGGAATGAAAAACTGTTTTTT.